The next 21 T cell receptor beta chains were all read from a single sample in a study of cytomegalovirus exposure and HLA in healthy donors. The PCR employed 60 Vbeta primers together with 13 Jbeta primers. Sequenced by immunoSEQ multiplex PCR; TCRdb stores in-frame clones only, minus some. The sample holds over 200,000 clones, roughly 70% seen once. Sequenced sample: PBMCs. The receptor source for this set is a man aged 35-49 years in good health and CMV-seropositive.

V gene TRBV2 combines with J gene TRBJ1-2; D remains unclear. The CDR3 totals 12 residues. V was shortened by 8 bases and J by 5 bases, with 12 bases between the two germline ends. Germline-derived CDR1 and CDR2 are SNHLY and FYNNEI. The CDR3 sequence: CASSQDNYGYTF. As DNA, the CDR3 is TGTGCCAGCTCGCAGGATAATTATGGCTACACCTTC.

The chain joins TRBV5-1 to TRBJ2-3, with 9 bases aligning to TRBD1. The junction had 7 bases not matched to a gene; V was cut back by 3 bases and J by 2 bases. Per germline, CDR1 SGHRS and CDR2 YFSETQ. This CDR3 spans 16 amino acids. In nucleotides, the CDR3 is TGCGCCAGCAGCTCCGCGGGACAGGGCCCCACAGATACGCAGTATTTT. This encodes CASSSAGQGPTDTQYF.

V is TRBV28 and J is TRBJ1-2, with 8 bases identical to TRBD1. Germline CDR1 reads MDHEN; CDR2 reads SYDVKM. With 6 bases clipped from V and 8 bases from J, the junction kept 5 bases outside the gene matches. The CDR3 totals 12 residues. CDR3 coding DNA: TGTGCCAGCAGCCCCACAGGGGGAGGCTACACCTTC. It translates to CASSPTGGGYTF.

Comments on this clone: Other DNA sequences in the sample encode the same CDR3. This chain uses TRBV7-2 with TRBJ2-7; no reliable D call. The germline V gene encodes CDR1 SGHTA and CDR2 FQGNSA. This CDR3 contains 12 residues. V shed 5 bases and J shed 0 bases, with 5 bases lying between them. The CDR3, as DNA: TGTGCCAGCAGCCCGAGCTCCTACGAGCAGTACTTC. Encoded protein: CASSPSSYEQYF.

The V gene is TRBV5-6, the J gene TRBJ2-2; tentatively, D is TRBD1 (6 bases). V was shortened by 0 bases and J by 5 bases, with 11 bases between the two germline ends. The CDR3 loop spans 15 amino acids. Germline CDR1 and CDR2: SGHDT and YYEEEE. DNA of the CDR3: TGTGCCAGCAGCTTGGGGACAGCGTTAACCGGGGAGCTGTTTTTT. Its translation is CASSLGTALTGELFF.

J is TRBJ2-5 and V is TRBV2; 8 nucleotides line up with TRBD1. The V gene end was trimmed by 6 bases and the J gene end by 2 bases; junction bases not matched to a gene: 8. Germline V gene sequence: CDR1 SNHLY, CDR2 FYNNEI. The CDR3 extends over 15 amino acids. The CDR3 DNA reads TGTGCCAGCAGGTTGGGACAGGCGGCTCAAGAGACCCAGTACTTC. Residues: CASRLGQAAQETQYF.

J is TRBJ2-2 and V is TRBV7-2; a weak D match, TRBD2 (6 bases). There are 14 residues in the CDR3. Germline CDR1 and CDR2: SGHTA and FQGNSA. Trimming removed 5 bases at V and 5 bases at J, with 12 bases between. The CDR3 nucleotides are TGTGCCAGCAGCCCGCGGCGGGGTACCGGGGAGCTGTTTTTT. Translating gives CASSPRRGTGELFF. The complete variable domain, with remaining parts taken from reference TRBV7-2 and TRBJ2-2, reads GAGVSQSPSNKVTEKGKDVELRCDPISGHTALYWYRQSLGQGLEFLIYFQGNSAPDKSGLPSDRFSAERTGGSVSTLTIQRTQQEDSAVYLCASSPRRGTGELFFGEGSRLTVL.

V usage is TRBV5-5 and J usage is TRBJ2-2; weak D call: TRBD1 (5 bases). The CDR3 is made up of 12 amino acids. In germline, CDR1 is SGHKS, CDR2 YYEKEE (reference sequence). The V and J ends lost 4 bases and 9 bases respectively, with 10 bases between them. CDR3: CASSQDIRELFF. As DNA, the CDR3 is TGTGCCAGCAGCCAGGACATCAGGGAGCTGTTTTTT.

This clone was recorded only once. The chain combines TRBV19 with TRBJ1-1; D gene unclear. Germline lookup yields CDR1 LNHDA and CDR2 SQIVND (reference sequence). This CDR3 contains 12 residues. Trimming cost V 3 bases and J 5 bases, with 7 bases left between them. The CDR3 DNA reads TGTGCCAGTAGTATGTTAGAAACTGAAGCTTTCTTT. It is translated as CASSMLETEAFF.

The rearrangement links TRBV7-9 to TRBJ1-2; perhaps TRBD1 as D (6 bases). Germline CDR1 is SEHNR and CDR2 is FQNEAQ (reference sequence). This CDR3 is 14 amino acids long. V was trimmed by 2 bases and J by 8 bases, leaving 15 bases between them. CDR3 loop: CASSLSGGNRGYTF. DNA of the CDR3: TGTGCCAGCAGCTTATCTGGGGGCAATCGCGGCTACACCTTC.

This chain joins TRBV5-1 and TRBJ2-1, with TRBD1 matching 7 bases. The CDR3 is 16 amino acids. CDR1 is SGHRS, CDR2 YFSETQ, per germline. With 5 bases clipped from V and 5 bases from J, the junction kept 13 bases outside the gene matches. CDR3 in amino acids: CASRTVGTAPNNEQFF. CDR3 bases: TGCGCCAGCAGGACTGTTGGGACAGCACCGAACAATGAGCAGTTCTTC.

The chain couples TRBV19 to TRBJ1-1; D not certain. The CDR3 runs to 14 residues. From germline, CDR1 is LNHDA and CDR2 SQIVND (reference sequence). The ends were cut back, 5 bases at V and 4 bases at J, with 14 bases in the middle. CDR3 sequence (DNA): TGTGCCAGTAGTTCACCGGGATGGGGCACTGAAGCTTTCTTT. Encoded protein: CASSSPGWGTEAFF.

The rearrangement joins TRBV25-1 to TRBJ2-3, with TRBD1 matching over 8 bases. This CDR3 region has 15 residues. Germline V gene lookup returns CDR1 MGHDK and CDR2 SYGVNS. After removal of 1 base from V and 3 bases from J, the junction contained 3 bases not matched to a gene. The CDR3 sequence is CASSEFGQGTDTQYF. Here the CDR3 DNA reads TGTGCCAGCAGTGAATTCGGACAGGGAACAGATACGCAGTATTTT. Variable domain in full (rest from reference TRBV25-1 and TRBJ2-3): EADIYQTPRYLVIGTGKKITLECSQTMGHDKMYWYQQDPGMELHLIHYSYGVNSTEKGDLSSESTVSRIRTEHFPLTLESARPSHTSQYLCASSEFGQGTDTQYFGPGTRLTVL.

The CDR3, as DNA: TGTGCCAGCAGTCAGGGGACACCCGAAGCTTTCTTT. This encodes CASSQGTPEAFF. The V gene is TRBV7-9, the J gene TRBJ1-1; possibly TRBD1 for D (6 bases). There are 12 residues in the CDR3. V lost 6 bases and J lost 8, with 13 bases in between. Germline loops: CDR1 SEHNR, CDR2 FQNEAQ (reference sequence).

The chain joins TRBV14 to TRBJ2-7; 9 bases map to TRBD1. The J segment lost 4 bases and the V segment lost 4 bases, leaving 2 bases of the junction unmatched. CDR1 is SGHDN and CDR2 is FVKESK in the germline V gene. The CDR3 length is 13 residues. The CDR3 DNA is TGTGCCAGCAGCCGGGGACAGGGTTACGAGCAGTACTTC. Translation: CASSRGQGYEQYF.

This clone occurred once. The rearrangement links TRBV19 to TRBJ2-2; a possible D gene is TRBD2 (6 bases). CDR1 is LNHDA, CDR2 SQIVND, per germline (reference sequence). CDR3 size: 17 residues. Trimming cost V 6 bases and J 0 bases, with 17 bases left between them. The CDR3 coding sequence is TGTGCCAGTAGCGCGGGGTGGGGAATAACGAACACCGGGGAGCTGTTTTTT. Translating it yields CASSAGWGITNTGELFF.

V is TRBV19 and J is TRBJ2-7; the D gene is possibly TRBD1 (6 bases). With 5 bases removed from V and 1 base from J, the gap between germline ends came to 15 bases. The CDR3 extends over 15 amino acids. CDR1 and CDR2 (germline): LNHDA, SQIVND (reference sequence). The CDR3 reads CASSALGTNSYEQYF. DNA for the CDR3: TGTGCCAGTAGTGCCCTCGGGACAAATTCCTACGAGCAGTACTTC.

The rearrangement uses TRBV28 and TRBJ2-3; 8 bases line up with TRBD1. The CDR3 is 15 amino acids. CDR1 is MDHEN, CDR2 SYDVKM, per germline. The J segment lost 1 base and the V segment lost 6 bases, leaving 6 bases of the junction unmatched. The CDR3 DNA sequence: TGTGCCAGCAGCCCGGACAGGGAGGGCACAGATACGCAGTATTTT. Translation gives CASSPDREGTDTQYF.

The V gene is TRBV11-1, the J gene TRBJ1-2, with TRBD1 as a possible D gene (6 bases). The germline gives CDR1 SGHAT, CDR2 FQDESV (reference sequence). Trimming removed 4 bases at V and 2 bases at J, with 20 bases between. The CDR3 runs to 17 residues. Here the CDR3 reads CASSSDRKDQRNYGYTF. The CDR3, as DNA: TGTGCCAGCAGCTCCGACAGGAAAGATCAACGAAACTATGGCTACACCTTC.

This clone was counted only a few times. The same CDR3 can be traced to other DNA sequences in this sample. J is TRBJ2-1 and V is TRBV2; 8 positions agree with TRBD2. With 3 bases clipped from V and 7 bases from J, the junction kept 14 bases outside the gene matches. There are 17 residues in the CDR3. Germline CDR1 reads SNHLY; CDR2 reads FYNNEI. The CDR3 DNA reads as TGTGCCAGCAGTGATCCTACTAGCGGAATTTCAACAAATGAGCAGTTCTTC. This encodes CASSDPTSGISTNEQFF.

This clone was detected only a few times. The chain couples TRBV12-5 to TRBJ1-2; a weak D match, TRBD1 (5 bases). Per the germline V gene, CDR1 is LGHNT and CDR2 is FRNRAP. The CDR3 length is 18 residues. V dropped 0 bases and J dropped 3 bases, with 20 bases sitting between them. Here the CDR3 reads CASGLVIEFGPRDYGYTF. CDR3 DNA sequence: TGTGCTAGTGGTTTGGTAATAGAGTTTGGGCCCAGGGACTATGGCTACACCTTC.